The 12 T cell receptor beta chains below were found in one sample sequenced in a study of cytomegalovirus exposure and HLA in healthy donors. 13 Jbeta primers and 60 Vbeta primers were used for the PCR. The repertoire was sequenced with immunoSEQ multiplex PCR; TCRdb's copy has only in-frame clones and lacks some. The sample includes about 80,000 clones, about four fifths of them seen just once. Sequencing was performed on PBMCs. All receptors derive from a man between 45 and 60 years old in good health and CMV-seropositive.

The chain joins TRBV30 to TRBJ2-5; D might be TRBD2 (6 bases). Germline V gene data show CDR1 as GTSNPN and CDR2 as SVGIG (reference sequence). This CDR3 has 14 residues. Trimming left V 3 bases short and J 5 bases short, with 16 bases between. The CDR3 reads CAWRTGLTVETQYF. CDR3 DNA sequence: TGTGCCTGGAGGACGGGACTTACTGTGGAGACCCAGTACTTC.

The gene calls are TRBV7-3 and TRBJ2-1; D gene unclear. The V gene lost 0 bases and the J gene lost 2 bases, with 8 bases spanning the gap. This CDR3 is 15 amino acids long. CDR1 and CDR2 from the germline V gene are SGHTA and FQGTGA. CDR3 coding DNA: TGTGCCAGCAGCTTAACCAGTACCCCCTACAATGAGCAGTTCTTC. Translating gives CASSLTSTPYNEQFF.

This clone showed up just a few times. The V gene is TRBV27, the J gene TRBJ2-7, with 9 bases lining up with TRBD1. The CDR3 consists of 13 residues. Trimming took 6 bases from V and 6 from J; bases not matched to a gene: 6. The V gene's germline CDR1 is MNHEY and CDR2 SMNVEV (reference sequence). In DNA, the CDR3 is TGTGCCAGCAGCCATGGGACAGGGTTCGAGCAGTACTTC. Its protein product is CASSHGTGFEQYF.

The chain combines TRBV5-1 with TRBJ2-7; TRBD2 aligns across 9 bases. There are 14 residues in the CDR3. The junction had 1 base not matched to a gene; V was cut back by 1 base and J by 2 bases. Germline loops: CDR1 SGHRS, CDR2 YFSETQ. CDR3 in amino acids: CASSLSGGPYEQYF. Written as DNA, the CDR3 is TGCGCCAGCAGCTTGAGCGGGGGGCCCTACGAGCAGTACTTC.

This sequence joins TRBV2 and TRBJ2-3, with a possible D match to TRBD1 (6 bases). V was shortened by 8 bases and J by 3 bases, with 15 bases between the two germline ends. The CDR3 runs 14 residues. The germline V gene encodes CDR1 SNHLY and CDR2 FYNNEI. The CDR3 coding sequence is TGTGCCAGCTCCCCTAACAGGGCGACAGATACGCAGTATTTT. Translating it yields CASSPNRATDTQYF.

This rearrangement joins TRBV7-8 to TRBJ2-1, with 15 bases identical to TRBD2. This CDR3 region has 19 residues. Trimming removed 5 bases from V and 4 bases from J; junction bases left unmatched: 12. Germline-derived CDR1 and CDR2 are SGHVS and FQNEAQ. The CDR3 nucleotides are TGTGCCAGCAGCCTAGTTCCCGGGACTAGCGGGAGGTTATACAATGAGCAGTTCTTC. As protein: CASSLVPGTSGRLYNEQFF. Full variable domain (outside the CDR3, taken from reference TRBV7-8 and TRBJ2-1): GAGVSQSPRYKVAKRGQDVALRCDPISGHVSLFWYQQALGQGPEFLTYFQNEAQLDKSGLPSDRFFAERPEGSVSTLKIQRTQQEDSAVYLCASSLVPGTSGRLYNEQFFGPGTRLTVL.

CDR3 sequence: CASSVTGGTEAFF. CDR3 nucleotide sequence: TGCGCCAGCAGCGTCACAGGGGGCACTGAAGCTTTCTTT. The chain couples TRBV4-1 to TRBJ1-1; 8 bases are a match to TRBD1. J gave up 4 bases and V 5 bases, and 3 bases lay outside the gene matches. The CDR3 is 13 amino acids. CDR1 MGHRA and CDR2 YSYEKL come from the germline V gene.

V and J are TRBV7-2 and TRBJ2-3; 8 bases align to TRBD2. The germline V gene has CDR1 SGHTA and CDR2 FQGNSA. The length of the CDR3 is 15 residues. The trim removed 0 bases at V and 3 bases at J, leaving 2 bases unmatched. The CDR3 DNA follows: TGTGCCAGCAGCTTAGCCGCGGGAGGAACAGATACGCAGTATTTT. Its protein is CASSLAAGGTDTQYF.

The table lists this clone with a count of one. This chain uses TRBV27 with TRBJ1-5; maybe TRBD1 (6 bases). Germline lookup yields CDR1 MNHEY and CDR2 SMNVEV (reference sequence). The ends were cut back, 7 bases at V and 7 bases at J, with 20 bases in the middle. The CDR3 contains 15 residues. The chain's CDR3 is CASKLTLGGGQPQHF. Written as DNA, the CDR3 is TGTGCCAGCAAGCTCACCCTGGGAGGGGGACAGCCCCAGCATTTT.

This clone was seen a few times. This chain uses TRBV30 with TRBJ2-2; D unresolved. From germline, CDR1 is GTSNPN and CDR2 SVGIG (reference sequence). The CDR3 is 14 residues long. V gave up 4 bases and J gave up 1 base, with 10 bases separating them. CDR3 DNA: TGTGCCTGGACCCTTAGCTGGAACACCGGGGAGCTGTTTTTT. Residues: CAWTLSWNTGELFF.

The V gene is TRBV19, the J gene TRBJ2-2, with D maybe TRBD2 (6 bases). V lost 6 bases and J lost 3, with 8 bases in between. Germline V gene lookup returns CDR1 LNHDA and CDR2 SQIVND (reference sequence). This CDR3 spans 13 amino acids. This CDR3 reads CASSREYTGELFF. Here the CDR3 DNA reads TGTGCCAGTAGCCGGGAGTACACCGGGGAGCTGTTTTTT.

This clone appeared a few times. V is TRBV7-9 and J is TRBJ2-5; D is perhaps TRBD2 (7 bases). V gave up 5 bases and J gave up 5 bases, with 15 bases separating them. Per germline, CDR1 SEHNR and CDR2 FQNEAQ (reference sequence). This CDR3 is 14 amino acids long. The CDR3 DNA sequence: TGTGCCAGCAGCCGAGGGGGGGGTTGGGAGACCCAGTACTTC. Protein: CASSRGGGWETQYF.